The clone carrying this T cell receptor (beta chain) showed up just a few times. The antigen is undetermined. RNA served as the template for amplifying TCR beta CDR3 regions. An opening RT-PCR round employed HTBI primers and preceded a second-round multiplex PCR. TCRdb processed the multiplex PCR reads anew with MiXCR; each CDR3 protein has one entry. The sample consists of some 520,000 distinct CDR3 sequences, 14% of them appearing once. This record belongs to a study of Graves' ophthalmopathy and Graves' hyperthyroidism. The J segment lost 4 bases and the V segment lost 3 bases, leaving 2 bases of the junction unmatched. The CDR3 has 14 residues. Study observations and caveats: In blood, most expanded thyroid clonotypes above 0.001 frequency were also detected.

The receptor comes from a woman in her twenties or thirties with Graves' ophthalmopathy. The chain links TRBV12-3 or TRBV12-4 to TRBJ1-5; 8 bases are shared with TRBD1. The material sequenced was blood. For the CDR3, the DNA is TGTGCCAGCAGTTTTCAGGGGGCGAATCAGCCCCAGCATTTT. It specifies CASSFQGANQPQHF.